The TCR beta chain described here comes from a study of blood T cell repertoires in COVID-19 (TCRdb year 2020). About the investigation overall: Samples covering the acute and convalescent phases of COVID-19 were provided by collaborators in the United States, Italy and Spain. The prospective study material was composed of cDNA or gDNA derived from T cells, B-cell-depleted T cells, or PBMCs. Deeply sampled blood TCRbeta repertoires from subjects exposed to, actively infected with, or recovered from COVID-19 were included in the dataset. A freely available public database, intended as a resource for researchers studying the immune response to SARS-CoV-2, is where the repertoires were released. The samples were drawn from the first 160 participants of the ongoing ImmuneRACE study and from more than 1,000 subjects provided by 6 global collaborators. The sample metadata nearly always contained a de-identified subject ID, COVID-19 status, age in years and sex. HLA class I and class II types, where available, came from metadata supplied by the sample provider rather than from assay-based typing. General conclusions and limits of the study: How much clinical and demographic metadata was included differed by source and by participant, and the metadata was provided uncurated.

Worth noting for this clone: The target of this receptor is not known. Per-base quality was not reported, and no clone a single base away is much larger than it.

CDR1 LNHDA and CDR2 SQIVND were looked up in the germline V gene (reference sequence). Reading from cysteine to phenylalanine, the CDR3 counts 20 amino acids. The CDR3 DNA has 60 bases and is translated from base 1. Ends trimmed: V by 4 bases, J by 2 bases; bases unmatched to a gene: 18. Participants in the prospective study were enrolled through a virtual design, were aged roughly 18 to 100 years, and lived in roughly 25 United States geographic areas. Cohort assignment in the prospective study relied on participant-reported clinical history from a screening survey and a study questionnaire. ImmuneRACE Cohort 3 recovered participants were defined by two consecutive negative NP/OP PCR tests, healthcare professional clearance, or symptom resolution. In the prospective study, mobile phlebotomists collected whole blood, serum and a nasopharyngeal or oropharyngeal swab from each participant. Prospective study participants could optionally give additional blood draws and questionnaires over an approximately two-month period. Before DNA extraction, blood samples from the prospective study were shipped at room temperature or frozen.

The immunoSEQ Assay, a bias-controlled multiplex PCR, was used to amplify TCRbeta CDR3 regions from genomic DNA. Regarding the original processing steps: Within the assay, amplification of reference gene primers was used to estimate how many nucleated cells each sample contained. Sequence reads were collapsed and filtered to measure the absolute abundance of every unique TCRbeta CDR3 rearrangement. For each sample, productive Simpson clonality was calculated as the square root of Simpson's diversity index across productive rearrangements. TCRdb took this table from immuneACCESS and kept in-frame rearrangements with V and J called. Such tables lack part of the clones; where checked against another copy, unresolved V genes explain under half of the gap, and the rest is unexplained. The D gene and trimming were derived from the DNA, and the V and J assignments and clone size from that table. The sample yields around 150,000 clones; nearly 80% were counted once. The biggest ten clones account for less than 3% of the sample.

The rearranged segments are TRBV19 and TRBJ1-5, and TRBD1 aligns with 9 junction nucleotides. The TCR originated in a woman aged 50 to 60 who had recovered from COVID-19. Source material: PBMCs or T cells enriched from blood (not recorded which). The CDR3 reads CASSTRPGQGAGKGNQPQHF. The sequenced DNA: TGTGCCAGTAGTACCCGACCGGGACAGGGAGCAGGAAAAGGCAATCAGCCCCAGCATTTT.